The entry below gives a single T cell receptor (beta chain) sequence along with its context. This CDR3 is built from 14 residues. Germline CDR1 SGHRS, CDR2 YFSETQ. V was cut by 1 base and J by 2 bases, with 9 bases left in between. This table comes from immunoSEQ multiplex PCR, and its TCRdb copy is limited to in-frame clones, with some not included. The table records about 90,000 clones, roughly 80% of them present only once. These data originate in a study of blood T cell repertoires in COVID-19. About the study: There were acute and convalescent COVID-19 samples, and they came from the United States, Italy and Spain.

The sample comprised peripheral blood. The chain combines TRBV5-1 with TRBJ2-5; TRBD1 might be the D (5 bases). The clonotype originates from a woman aged 65 to 85 with active or convalescent COVID-19. The CDR3 DNA is TGCGCCAGCAGCTTGCTATCAGGGCAAGAGACCCAGTACTTC. Translation: CASSLLSGQETQYF.